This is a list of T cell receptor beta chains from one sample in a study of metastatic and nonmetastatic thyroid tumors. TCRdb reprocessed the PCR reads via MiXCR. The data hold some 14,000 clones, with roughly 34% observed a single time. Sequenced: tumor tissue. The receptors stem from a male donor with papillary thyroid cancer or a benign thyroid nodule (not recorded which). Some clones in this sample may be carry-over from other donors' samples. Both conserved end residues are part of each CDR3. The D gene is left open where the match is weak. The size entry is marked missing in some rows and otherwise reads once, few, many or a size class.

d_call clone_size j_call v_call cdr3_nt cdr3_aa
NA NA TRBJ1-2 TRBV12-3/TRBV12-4 TGTGCCAGCAGTACCGGGACCGGTCACTATGGCTACACCTTC CASSTGTGHYGYTF
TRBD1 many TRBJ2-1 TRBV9 TGTGCCAGCAGCCCCCGACAGGGCAGAAACAATGAGCAGTTCTTC CASSPRQGRNNEQFF
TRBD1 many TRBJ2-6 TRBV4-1 TGCGCCAGCAGCCCACTCACTCCTTTCCGGGACAGGGGCTCTGGGGCCAACGTCCTGACTTTC CASSPLTPFRDRGSGANVLTF
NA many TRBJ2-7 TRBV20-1 TGCAGTGCTCGAAGGGGGGGACAGTACTACGAGCAGTACTTC CSARRGGQYYEQYF
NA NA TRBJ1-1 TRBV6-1 TGTCCCAGCAGAGAAATTAGCGGACAATGGCACACTGAAGCTTTCTTT CPSREISGQWHTEAFF
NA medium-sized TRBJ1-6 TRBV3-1 TGTGCCAGCGGGAGGAATTCACCCCTCCACTTT CASGRNSPLHF
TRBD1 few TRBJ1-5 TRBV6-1 TGTGCCAGCAGAGCCCGGGACAGGGTTCAGCCCCATCATTTT CASRARDRVQPHHF
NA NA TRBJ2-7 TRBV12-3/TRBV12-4 TGTGCCAGCAGTTTAACAGTAATGGCGAGGGAGCAGTACTTC CASSLTVMAREQYF
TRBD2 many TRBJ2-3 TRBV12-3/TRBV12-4 TGTGCCAGCAGTTTAAGGCTCGCGCTAGCGGGAGGTGAGGCAGATACGCAGTATTTT CASSLRLALAGGEADTQYF
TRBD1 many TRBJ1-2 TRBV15 TGTGCCACCAGCAGAGAATGGGACAGCTACTATGGCTACACCTTC CATSREWDSYYGYTF
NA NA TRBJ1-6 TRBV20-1 TGCAGTGCTAGAGTGCGAACAGTGAATTCACCCCTCCACTTT CSARVRTVNSPLHF
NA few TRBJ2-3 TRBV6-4 TGTGCCAGCAGTGCCATACCGGGGAGTACAGATACGCAGTATTTT CASSAIPGSTDTQYF
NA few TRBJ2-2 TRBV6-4 TGTGCCAGCAGTGATCACAACACCGGGGAGCTGTTTTTT CASSDHNTGELFF
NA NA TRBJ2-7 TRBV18 TGTGCCAGCCGGGGTACAGGCCTCTACGAGCAGTACTTC CASRGTGLYEQYF
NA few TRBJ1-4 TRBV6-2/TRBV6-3 TGTGCCAGCAGTTACTCGGGACAAAGAGATGAAAAACTGTTTTTT CASSYSGQRDEKLFF
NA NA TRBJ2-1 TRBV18 TGTGCCAGCTCACCACCGGCAGCAGTGAGGTTCTTC CASSPPAAVRFF
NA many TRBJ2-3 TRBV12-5 TGTGCTAGTGGTTGTAGGAACTGGAGCACAGATACGCAGTATTTT CASGCRNWSTDTQYF
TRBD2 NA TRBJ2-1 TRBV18 TGTGCCAGCTCACCACAGGGACTAACCGTATTTAATGAGCAGTTCTTC CASSPQGLTVFNEQFF
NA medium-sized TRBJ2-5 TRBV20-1 TGCAGTGCTAGAGAGCAACCACGACGTGCGACCCAGTACTTC CSAREQPRRATQYF
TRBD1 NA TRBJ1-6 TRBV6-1 TGTGCCACTACGCCCTTCGCGGGACAGGGCCATTCACCCCTCCACTTT CATTPFAGQGHSPLHF
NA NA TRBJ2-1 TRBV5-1 TGCGCCAGCAGCCGTTACATGGGGCTCTACAATGATCAGTTCTTC CASSRYMGLYNDQFF
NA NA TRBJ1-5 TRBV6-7 TGTGCTAGCAGTAAATATGGCGGGTGTAGAGATAGCAATCAGCCCCAGCATTTT CASSKYGGCRDSNQPQHF
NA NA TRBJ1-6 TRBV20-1 TGCAGTGCTAGAAGGGAACCCTATAATTCACCCCTCCACTTT CSARREPYNSPLHF
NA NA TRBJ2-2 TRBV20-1 TGCAGTGCTAGAGGAGATGGGGAGCTGTTTTTT CSARGDGELFF
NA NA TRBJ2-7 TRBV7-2 TGCGCCAGCATCTTAAGTGCGTCCCACGAGCAGTACTTC CASILSASHEQYF
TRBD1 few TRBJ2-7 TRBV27 TGTGCCAGCAGCCCCGGGACAGGGCTCGAGCAGTACTTC CASSPGTGLEQYF
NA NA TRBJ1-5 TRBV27 TGTGCCAGCAGTTTGAAGGGCCCGAATCAGCCCCAGCATTTT CASSLKGPNQPQHF
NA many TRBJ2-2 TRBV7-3 TGTGCCAGCACCTCTTCCGGGGAGCTGTTTTTT CASTSSGELFF
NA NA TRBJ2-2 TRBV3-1 TGTGCCAGCAGCCAAAATGAGGGCGCCGGGGAGCTGTTTTTT CASSQNEGAGELFF
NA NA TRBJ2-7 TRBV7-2 TGTGCCAGCAGCGGAGGGCGGACCTACGAGCAGTACTTC CASSGGRTYEQYF
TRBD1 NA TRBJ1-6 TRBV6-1 TGTGCCAGCAGGAGGGACAGGGGAGTATCACCCCTCCACTTT CASRRDRGVSPLHF
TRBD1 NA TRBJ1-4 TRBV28 TGTGCCAGCAGTTTTGTGGACAGGGGGCCTGCTAATGAAAAACTGTTTTTT CASSFVDRGPANEKLFF
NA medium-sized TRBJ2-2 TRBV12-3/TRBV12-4 TGTGCCAGCAGTTTTGTGCCAGGGCGAGGCACCGGGGAGCTGTTTTTT CASSFVPGRGTGELFF
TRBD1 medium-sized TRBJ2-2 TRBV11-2 TGTGCCAGCAGCCCAAACAGGGGCACCGGGGAGCTGTTTTTT CASSPNRGTGELFF
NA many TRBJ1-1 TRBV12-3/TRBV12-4 TGTGCCAGCAGTTTAGGGTCCCCCATGAACACTGAAGCTTTCTTT CASSLGSPMNTEAFF
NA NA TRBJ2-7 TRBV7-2 TGTGCCAGCAGCTTATTTGGGCTGTCCCAGGGGCAGCAGTACTTC CASSLFGLSQGQQYF
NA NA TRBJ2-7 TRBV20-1 TGCAGTGCCACACCCTTCCAGGGAGTACACTACGAGCAGTACTTC CSATPFQGVHYEQYF
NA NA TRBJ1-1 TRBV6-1 TGTGCCAGTCTGGACAGCGATAAGAACACTGAAGCTTTCTTT CASLDSDKNTEAFF
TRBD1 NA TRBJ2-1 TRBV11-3 TGTGCCAGCAGCCCTCGGACAGGGGGCAATGAGCAGTTCTTC CASSPRTGGNEQFF
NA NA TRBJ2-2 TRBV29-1 TGCAGCGTCTGGGGTGAGGTTCAGCTGTTTTTT CSVWGEVQLFF
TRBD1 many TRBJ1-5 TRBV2 TGTGCCAGCAGTGGACAGGGCCGGAGTCAGCCCCAGCATTTT CASSGQGRSQPQHF
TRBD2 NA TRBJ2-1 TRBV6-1 TGTGCCAGCACTAGCGGGCGAATCTCCTACAATGAGCAGTTCTTC CASTSGRISYNEQFF
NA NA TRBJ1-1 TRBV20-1 TGCAGTGCTAGAGGGTGGGGGGCGGTTGAAGCTTTCTTT CSARGWGAVEAFF
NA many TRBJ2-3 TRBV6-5 TGTGCCAGCAGTTACCCCGACAGTGCGGGAGATACGCAGTATTTT CASSYPDSAGDTQYF
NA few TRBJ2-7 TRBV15 TGTGCCACCAGCAGAGATGGGGCAGTATCCTCCTACGAGCAGTACTTC CATSRDGAVSSYEQYF
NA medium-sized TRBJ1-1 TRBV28 TGTGCCAGCAGCCGGACAGCCCAAGCTTTCTTT CASSRTAQAFF
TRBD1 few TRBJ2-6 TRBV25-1 TGTGCCAGTACATCCGGGACAGGGCGTGGTGGGGCCCACGTCCTGACTTTC CASTSGTGRGGAHVLTF
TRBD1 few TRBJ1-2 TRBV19 TGTGCCAGTAGTAGGGAAGACAGGGTGCATGGCTACACCTTC CASSREDRVHGYTF
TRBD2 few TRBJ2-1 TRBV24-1 TGTGCCACCAGTGAGACCGGTCCGGGGGGAACCAATGAGCAGTTCTTC CATSETGPGGTNEQFF
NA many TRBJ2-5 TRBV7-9 TGTGCCAGCAGCTTATCGGTGATCGGCGAGACCCAGTACTTC CASSLSVIGETQYF
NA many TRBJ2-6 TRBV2 TGTGCCAGCAGCACACCCGGGAATACAGTGACTGGGGCCAACGTCCTGACTTTC CASSTPGNTVTGANVLTF
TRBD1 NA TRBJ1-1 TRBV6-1 TGTGCCAGCAGGAGACAGGGGAACACTGAAGCTTTCTTT CASRRQGNTEAFF
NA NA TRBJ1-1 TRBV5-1 TGCGCCAGCAGCGGAAATTCGGGACAGAACACTGAAGCTTTCTTT CASSGNSGQNTEAFF
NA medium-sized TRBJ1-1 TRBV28 TGTGCCAGCAGTCCCCCCGTGCGGATGGCTGAAGCTTTCTTT CASSPPVRMAEAFF
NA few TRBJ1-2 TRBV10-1 TGCGCCAGCAGCGAAGACCCTAACTATGGCTACACCTTC CASSEDPNYGYTF
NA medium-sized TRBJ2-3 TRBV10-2 TGCGCCAGCAGTGGAGGTGACAGCCGAACTAGCACAGATACGCAGTATTTT CASSGGDSRTSTDTQYF